This T cell receptor (beta chain) is from a study of cytomegalovirus exposure and HLA in healthy donors. Study-level findings and limits: Follow-up analysis later connected one missense variant in DCLRE1C with trimming of TCR beta V- and J-genes. In vitro data verified a few CMV-associated chains as specific for CMV antigens. About 87% or about 30% of the time was how often most TCR beta V segments were productive, according to an earlier analysis. In all likelihood, a cluster of highly shared sequence variants was a sequencing artifact.

In the case of this clone: What it recognizes is unknown.

PCR employed 60 Vbeta and 13 Jbeta primers. Here immunoSEQ multiplex PCR was the method, and the copy in TCRdb shows in-frame clones only, minus some. This sample carries 160,000 or so clones, roughly 85% of them seen once, and the ten largest clones take about 1.3%. V lost 4 bases and J lost 3; bases outside the gene matches: 6. Germline V gene data show CDR1 as LNHDA and CDR2 as SQIVND (reference sequence). The CDR3 has 14 amino acids. The chain links TRBV19 to TRBJ2-7, with TRBD1 identical over 7 bases. Sequenced sample: PBMCs. This receptor was identified in a woman aged 45-65 years in good health and CMV-seronegative. CDR3 loop: CASSKTTGNYEQYF. The CDR3 DNA reads as TGTGCCAGTAGTAAGACGACAGGGAACTACGAGCAGTACTTC.